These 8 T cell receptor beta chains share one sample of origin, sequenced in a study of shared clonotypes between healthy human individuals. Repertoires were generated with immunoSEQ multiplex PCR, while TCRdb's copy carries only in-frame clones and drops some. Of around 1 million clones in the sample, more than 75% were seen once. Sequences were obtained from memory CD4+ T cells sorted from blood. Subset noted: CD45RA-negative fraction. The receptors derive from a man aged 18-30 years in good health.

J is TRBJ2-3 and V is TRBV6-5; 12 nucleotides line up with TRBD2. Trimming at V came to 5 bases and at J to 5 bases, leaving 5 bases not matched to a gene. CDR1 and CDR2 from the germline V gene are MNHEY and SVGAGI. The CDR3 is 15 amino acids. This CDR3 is CASSQLAGGGDTQYF. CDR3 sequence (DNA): TGTGCCAGCAGTCAACTAGCGGGAGGTGGAGATACGCAGTATTTT.

The CDR3, as DNA: TGTGCCAGTAGTATTCAGGGGAACGTCTACGAGCAGTACTTC. Amino acid sequence: CASSIQGNVYEQYF. The chain uses TRBV19 and TRBJ2-7; possible D gene TRBD1, 6 bases. There are 14 residues in the CDR3. CDR1 and CDR2 (germline): LNHDA, SQIVND (reference sequence). Trimming removed 3 bases from V and 3 bases from J, with 12 bases in between.

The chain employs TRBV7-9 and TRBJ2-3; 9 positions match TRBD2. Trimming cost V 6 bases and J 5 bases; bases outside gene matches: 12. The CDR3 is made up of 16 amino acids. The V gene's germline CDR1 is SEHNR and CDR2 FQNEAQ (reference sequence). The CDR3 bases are TGTGCCAGCAGTCCCAAGGGCGGGGGGGCGATAGATACGCAGTATTTT. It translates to CASSPKGGGAIDTQYF.

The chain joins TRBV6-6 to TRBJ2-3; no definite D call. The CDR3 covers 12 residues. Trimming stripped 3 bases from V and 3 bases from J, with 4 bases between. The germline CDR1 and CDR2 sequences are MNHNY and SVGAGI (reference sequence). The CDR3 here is CASSYFTDTQYF. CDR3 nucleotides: TGTGCCAGCAGTTATTTTACAGATACGCAGTATTTT.

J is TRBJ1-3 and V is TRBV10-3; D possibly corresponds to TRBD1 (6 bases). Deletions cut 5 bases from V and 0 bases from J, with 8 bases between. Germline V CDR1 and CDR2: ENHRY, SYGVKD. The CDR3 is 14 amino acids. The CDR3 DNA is TGTGCCATCAGTCGACAGGACTCTGGAAACACCATATATTTT. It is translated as CAISRQDSGNTIYF.

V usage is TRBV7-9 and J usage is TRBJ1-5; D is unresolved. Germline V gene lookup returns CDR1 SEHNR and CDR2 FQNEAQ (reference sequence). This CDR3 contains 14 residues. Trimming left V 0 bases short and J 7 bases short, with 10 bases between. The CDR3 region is CASSLASVEQPQHF. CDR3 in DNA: TGTGCCAGCAGCTTAGCATCGGTCGAACAGCCCCAGCATTTT.

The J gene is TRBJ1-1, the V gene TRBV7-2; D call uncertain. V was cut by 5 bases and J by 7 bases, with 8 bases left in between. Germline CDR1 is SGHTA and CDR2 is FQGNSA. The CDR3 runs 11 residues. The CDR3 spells CASSRMGEAFF. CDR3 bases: TGTGCCAGCAGCCGAATGGGTGAAGCTTTCTTT.

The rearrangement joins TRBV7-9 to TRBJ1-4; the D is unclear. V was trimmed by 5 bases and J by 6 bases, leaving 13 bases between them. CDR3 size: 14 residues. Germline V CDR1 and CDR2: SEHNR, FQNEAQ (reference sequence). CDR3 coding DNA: TGTGCCAGCAGCCTGGGTTCATGGGATGAAAAACTGTTTTTT. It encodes CASSLGSWDEKLFF.